The next 14 T cell receptor beta chains were all read from a single sample in a study of cytotoxic CD8 clonotypes in ibrutinib-treated CLL. The method was immunoSEQ multiplex PCR; TCRdb's version includes in-frame clones alone and lacks a portion of them. The table has about 68,000 clones, just over 90% seen once. Sequenced material: PBMCs, taken after 12 months of ibrutinib treatment. The receptors shown here come from a human donor with chronic lymphocytic leukemia.

V is TRBV7-2 and J is TRBJ2-1, with TRBD2 matching 9 bases. This CDR3 region has 16 residues. From germline, CDR1 is SGHTA and CDR2 FQGNSA. Unmatched junction bases numbered 8, after V lost 3 bases and J lost 5 bases. CDR3 DNA: TGTGCCAGCAGCTTCGCAGGTAGCGGGAGTGACAATGAGCAGTTCTTC. Its translation is CASSFAGSGSDNEQFF. The full variable domain, with the rest looked up from reference TRBV7-2 and TRBJ2-1, is GAGVSQSPSNKVTEKGKDVELRCDPISGHTALYWYRQSLGQGLEFLIYFQGNSAPDKSGLPSDRFSAERTGGSVSTLTIQRTQQEDSAVYLCASSFAGSGSDNEQFFGPGTRLTVL.

The genes are TRBV28 and TRBJ2-7; D not resolved. Trimming shortened V by 6 bases and J by 0 bases, and 12 bases separated the two germline ends. This CDR3 is built from 14 residues. Germline loops: CDR1 MDHEN, CDR2 SYDVKM. CDR3 nucleotides: TGTGCCAGCAGAGTTGGGGAATACTCCTACGAGCAGTACTTC. Residues: CASRVGEYSYEQYF.

The rearrangement uses TRBV7-2 and TRBJ2-2; the D is unclear. The ends were cut back, 0 bases at V and 1 base at J, with 9 bases in the middle. The CDR3 runs 16 residues. The germline V gene has CDR1 SGHTA and CDR2 FQGNSA. CDR3 region: CASSLAAQVNTGELFF. In DNA, the CDR3 is TGTGCCAGCAGCTTAGCTGCGCAGGTGAACACCGGGGAGCTGTTTTTT.

This rearrangement joins TRBV5-1 to TRBJ1-1; 10 bases fit TRBD1. Per the germline V gene, CDR1 is SGHRS and CDR2 is YFSETQ. The CDR3 covers 15 residues. The V and J ends lost 0 bases and 5 bases, in that order; junction bases with no gene match: 4. The DNA of the CDR3 is TGCGCCAGCAGCTTGGAGGGACAGGGGAGGACTGAAGCTTTCTTT. Its translation is CASSLEGQGRTEAFF.

The V gene is TRBV10-1, the J gene TRBJ2-3; maybe TRBD2 (5 bases). This CDR3 spans 13 amino acids. With 6 bases removed from V and 2 bases from J, the gap between germline ends came to 9 bases. Germline assignment: CDR1 WNHNN and CDR2 SYGVQD (reference sequence). The CDR3 spells CASRSGPTDTQYF. The CDR3, as DNA: TGCGCCAGCAGAAGCGGTCCCACAGATACGCAGTATTTT.

V usage is TRBV5-5 and J usage is TRBJ1-1, with D unclear. From germline, CDR1 is SGHKS and CDR2 YYEKEE (reference sequence). V lost 0 bases to trimming and J lost 4 bases, with 10 bases between them. The CDR3 covers 14 residues. The CDR3 sequence: CASSLDRPSTEAFF. CDR3 bases: TGTGCCAGCAGCTTGGATAGGCCCAGCACTGAAGCTTTCTTT.

The CDR3 loop reads CASRTLSGTNEQFF. The CDR3 nucleotides are TGTGCCAGCAGGACGCTCAGCGGGACCAATGAGCAGTTCTTC. The chain links TRBV28 to TRBJ2-1; 7 nucleotides line up with TRBD2. The CDR3 is 14 residues long. The V segment lost 6 bases and the J segment 6 bases; nucleotides outside the gene matches: 8. CDR1 is MDHEN, CDR2 SYDVKM, per germline.

V gene TRBV7-2 combines with J gene TRBJ2-2; D gene uncertain. V dropped 1 base and J dropped 3 bases, with 9 bases sitting between them. This CDR3 spans 15 amino acids. CDR1 SGHTA and CDR2 FQGNSA come from the germline V gene. CDR3 sequence reads: CASSLGLPHTGELFF. CDR3 nucleotide sequence: TGTGCCAGCAGCTTAGGCCTCCCCCACACCGGGGAGCTGTTTTTT.

The chain couples TRBV10-1 to TRBJ2-1, with D possibly TRBD2 on 5 matching bases. The CDR3 has 13 amino acids. Looked up from germline, CDR1 is WNHNN and CDR2 is SYGVQD (reference sequence). The V end lost 5 bases, the J end lost 0 bases, and 5 bases lay between the germline ends. The CDR3 DNA is TGCGCCAGCAGTACTAGCTCCTACAATGAGCAGTTCTTC. Translated, it gives CASSTSSYNEQFF.

The genes are TRBV29-1 and TRBJ2-3, with 10 bases aligning to TRBD2. Germline-derived CDR1 and CDR2 are SQVTM and ANQGSEA. The CDR3 totals 14 residues. With 7 bases clipped from V and 6 bases from J, the junction kept 10 bases outside the gene matches. CDR3 sequence: CSAVGSGRTDTQYF. For the CDR3, the DNA is TGCAGCGCCGTCGGTAGCGGGAGGACGGATACGCAGTATTTT.

The J gene is TRBJ2-3, the V gene TRBV9, with 8 bases identical to TRBD1. Germline trimming cut 2 bases from V and 5 bases from J; bases unmatched to any gene: 7. This CDR3 is 15 amino acids long. Germline V gives CDR1 SGDLS, CDR2 YYNGEE. CDR3 protein: CASSVRQGAGDTQYF. The CDR3 DNA reads as TGTGCCAGCAGCGTCAGGCAGGGGGCAGGAGATACGCAGTATTTT.

The CDR3 region is CASGSYEQYF. The CDR3 DNA follows: TGTGCCAGCGGTAGCTACGAGCAGTACTTC. The V and J genes are TRBV6-5 and TRBJ2-7; D not resolved. With 8 bases removed from V and 3 bases from J, the gap between germline ends came to 5 bases. This CDR3 spans 10 amino acids. In germline, CDR1 is MNHEY, CDR2 SVGAGI.

This clone was recorded once. The chain employs TRBV9 and TRBJ2-3; TRBD2 matches 13 bases. Unmatched junction bases numbered 9, after V lost 4 bases and J lost 4 bases. The CDR3 is 17 residues long. The germline V gene has CDR1 SGDLS and CDR2 YYNGEE. CDR3 residues: CASSFRLAGGSADTQYF. The CDR3 DNA is TGTGCCAGCAGCTTCCGACTAGCGGGAGGTTCTGCAGATACGCAGTATTTT.

The chain employs TRBV30 and TRBJ1-2; 11 bases line up with TRBD1. Trimming cost V 3 bases and J 8 bases; bases outside gene matches: 20. CDR1 is GTSNPN, CDR2 SVGIG, per germline (reference sequence). The CDR3 spans 18 residues. CDR3 in DNA: TGTGCCTGGAGCGGTAAGCCTGGACAGGGGGCGCGAATTAACGGCTACACCTTC. Translating gives CAWSGKPGQGARINGYTF.